This T cell receptor (beta chain) was captured by sequencing in a study of blood T cell repertoires in COVID-19. Some clones are missing from TCRdb's copy, which holds only in-frame ones; the method was immunoSEQ multiplex PCR. The repertoire holds some 200,000 clones, with about 83% as singletons. V trimming: 6 bases; J trimming: 0 bases; junction bases outside the gene matches: 3. This CDR3 comprises 14 residues. Germline CDR1 and CDR2: MNHEY and SVGAGI. The chain links TRBV6-5 to TRBJ2-5, with 8 bases identical to TRBD1. The source material was peripheral blood. The receptor was isolated from a woman aged 25 to 45 with COVID-19, enrolled during active disease. CDR3 sequence reads: CASRVDRDQETQYF. DNA for the CDR3: TGTGCCAGCAGGGTGGACAGGGACCAAGAGACCCAGTACTTC.